The 4 T cell receptor beta chains below were found in one sample sequenced in a study of blood T cell repertoires in COVID-19. The data were produced by immunoSEQ multiplex PCR, yet TCRdb's version contains in-frame clones alone and is incomplete. The sample has 120,000 to 150,000 clones; 75% to 85% are singletons. Sequencing used peripheral blood. Receptor source: a woman in her 50s in a cohort sampled during active or convalescent COVID-19.

This clone was seen only once. The genes are TRBV2 and TRBJ2-5; 8 bases align to TRBD2. Germline V gene data show CDR1 as SNHLY and CDR2 as FYNNEI. CDR3 size: 13 residues. J gave up 3 bases and V 4 bases, and 1 base lay outside the gene matches. The DNA of the CDR3 is TGTGCCAGCAGTGGACTAGCGAAAGAGACCCAGTACTTC. Translated: CASSGLAKETQYF.

For this clone: This sample includes further DNA sequences coding for the same CDR3. This chain joins TRBV27 and TRBJ1-5; TRBD1 matches 9 bases. With 0 bases clipped from V and 4 bases from J, the junction kept 1 base outside the gene matches. Germline V gives CDR1 MNHEY, CDR2 SMNVEV (reference sequence). The CDR3 is 15 residues long. The CDR3 loop reads CASSLSGQGNQPQHF. The CDR3 DNA sequence: TGTGCCAGCAGTTTATCGGGACAGGGAAATCAGCCCCAGCATTTT.

In its sample, this clone was seen a few times. In DNA, the CDR3 is TGTGCCAGCAGTGACTCCGGGGGGGCAGATACGCAGTATTTT. Translated: CASSDSGGADTQYF. The chain joins TRBV6-4 to TRBJ2-3, with 8 bases aligning to TRBD2. J gave up 4 bases and V 0 bases, and 0 bases lay outside the gene matches. From germline, CDR1 is MRHNA and CDR2 SNTAGT. The CDR3 spans 14 residues.

V gene TRBV9 combines with J gene TRBJ1-2, with 11 bases fitting TRBD1. The V segment lost 4 bases and the J segment 5 bases; nucleotides outside the gene matches: 7. The CDR3 is made up of 15 amino acids. Germline-derived CDR1 and CDR2 are SGDLS and YYNGEE. The CDR3 reads CASSTGTGGIYGYTF. The CDR3 DNA follows: TGTGCCAGCAGCACCGGGACAGGGGGAATATATGGCTACACCTTC. Full variable domain (remainder filled in from reference TRBV9 and TRBJ1-2): DSGVTQTPKHLITATGQRVTLRCSPRSGDLSVYWYQQSLDQGLQFLIQYYNGEERAKGNILERFSAQQFPDLHSELNLSSLELGDSALYFCASSTGTGGIYGYTFGSGTRLTVV.